This entry is about one TCR beta chain. Its antigen is unknown. The sample comes from a study of cytomegalovirus exposure and HLA in healthy donors. Study summary: Falling in the Caucasian-associated ancestry cluster were about 83% of under 450 genotyped donors.

V gave up 1 base and J gave up 3 bases, with 18 bases separating them. Germline CDR1 reads MGHRA; CDR2 reads YSYEKL. The CDR3 has 17 amino acids. The PCR made use of 60 Vbeta and 13 Jbeta primers. Data came from immunoSEQ multiplex PCR; TCRdb stores just in-frame clones and leaves some out. This table holds about 130,000 clones, approximately 70% found once. Overall study results and limits: It was in a later analysis that TCR association rates were seen to vary by HLA locus, highest for DRB1 and lowest for HLA-C. The study assumed roughly uniform donor sequencing depth for presence/absence analyses.

The chain joins TRBV4-1 to TRBJ1-1; possibly TRBD1 for D (5 bases). Sequenced: PBMCs. This receptor was identified in a woman aged 55-69 years in good health and CMV-seropositive. The CDR3 nucleotides read TGCGCCAGCAGCCAAGTATCACGGGGGGGGTTGGACACTGAAGCTTTCTTT. Its translation is CASSQVSRGGLDTEAFF.